This T cell receptor (beta chain) stems from a study of shared clonotypes between healthy human individuals. Some clones are missing from TCRdb's copy, which holds only in-frame ones; the method was immunoSEQ multiplex PCR. The sample carries a few million clones, 85% to 95% recorded once. On this clone: Other DNA sequences in this specimen translate into the identical CDR3.

Naive CD8 cells lacked CD45RO and underwent positive selection for CCR7, leaving out terminally differentiated effector memory CD45RA+ cells. Sequencing was done on a sample of naive CD8+ T cells from PBMCs. This receptor was identified in a man aged 18 to 29 in good health. Some clones in this sample may be carry-over from other donors' samples.

Here the CDR3 DNA reads TGTGCCAGCAGTTTTGAGTCGTCCTACGAGCAGTACTTC. Protein product: CASSFESSYEQYF. V and J are TRBV28 and TRBJ2-7; D ambiguous. Germline CDR1 and CDR2: MDHEN and SYDVKM. CDR3 length: 13 residues. Trimming pared 3 bases from V and 1 base from J, leaving 7 bases between.